This TCR beta chain was captured by sequencing in a study of CD8+ T cells in alopecia areata. Study conclusions and caveats: Mice gave a clearer picture of TCR sharing than patients did, possibly for HLA-related reasons.

For this clone: Its specificity is not known.

Stated treatment: oral pan-JAK inhibitor, 5-10 mg twice daily. Extraction and reverse transcription of RNA yielded cDNA as the sequencing template. Some clones are missing from TCRdb's copy, which holds only in-frame ones; the method was immunoSEQ multiplex PCR. The sample has about 190,000 clones; approximately 60% are singletons. Trimming took 7 bases from V and 4 from J; bases not matched to a gene: 5. There are 12 residues in the CDR3. Germline lookup yields CDR1 SQVTM and CDR2 ANQGSEA. This clonotype was sampled from a human donor with alopecia areata. The V and J genes are TRBV29-1 and TRBJ2-7; 9 bases are a match to TRBD1. Sequenced here: CD4+ T cells sorted from blood, sampled at week 4, from a patient treated with tofacitinib. The CDR3 DNA reads TGCAGCGCCCGGACAGGGGAATACGAGCAGTACTTC. This codes for CSARTGEYEQYF.